What follows are 19 T cell receptor beta chains derived from one specimen sequenced in a study of T-cell reconstitution after alpha-beta-depleted transplantation in children. Preparation of the TCRbeta library used unique molecular identifiers. In TCRdb, the PCR reads were re-called with MiXCR into one record per CDR3 protein. The sample has some 290,000 distinct CDR3 sequences, around 25% seen once. The input for sequencing was PBMCs, mostly from graft donor cells, taken 180 days after TCRalphabeta/CD19-depleted stem cell transplant. These receptors all stem from a male patient younger than 18 who had a stem cell transplant for acute lymphoblastic leukemia, so the T cells may come from the graft donor.

This clonotype showed up just a few times. This rearrangement joins TRBV12-3 or TRBV12-4 to TRBJ2-7; no clear D. The CDR3 is 15 residues long. V was trimmed by 3 bases and J by 3 bases, leaving 15 bases between them. As DNA, the CDR3 is TGTGCCAGCAGTTTTTCCAATCCCCCCGGCTACGAGCAGTACTTC. Its protein is CASSFSNPPGYEQYF.

This clonotype appeared a few times. The J gene is TRBJ1-2, the V gene TRBV6-6; tentatively, D is TRBD1 (6 bases). Germline CDR1 MNHNY, CDR2 SVGAGI (reference sequence). V lost 11 bases and J lost 2, with 12 bases in between. The CDR3 is made up of 12 amino acids. Here the CDR3 reads CARGQGNYGYTF. As DNA, the CDR3 is TGTGCCCGAGGGCAGGGGAACTATGGCTACACCTTC.

As DNA, the CDR3 is TGCGCCAGCAGCCAAGATAAAACCCGGACGACGGTTTGGGTGTACAATGAGCAGTTCTTC. Its protein is CASSQDKTRTTVWVYNEQFF. The rearrangement uses TRBV4-1 and TRBJ2-1; unclear D gene. The CDR3 covers 20 residues. The germline V gene encodes CDR1 MGHRA and CDR2 YSYEKL. With 0 bases removed from V and 4 bases from J, the gap between germline ends came to 25 bases.

This clonotype has just a few counts. The CDR3 bases are TGTGCCAGCAGCGTTACAGGATCCACCTACGAGCAGTACTTC. It specifies CASSVTGSTYEQYF. This chain uses TRBV7-9 with TRBJ2-7; D possibly corresponds to TRBD1 (5 bases). The CDR3 covers 14 residues. Germline CDR1 SEHNR, CDR2 FQNEAQ (reference sequence). The V and J ends lost 5 bases and 2 bases respectively, with 13 bases between them.

This clonotype turned up a few times. DNA for the CDR3: TGTGCCAGCAGTTTATCCTATGGATCCGTGAACACTGAAGCTTTCTTT. It is translated as CASSLSYGSVNTEAFF. This chain joins TRBV27 and TRBJ1-1, with no clear D. The ends were cut back, 0 bases at V and 0 bases at J, with 11 bases in the middle. The CDR3 contains 16 residues. The V gene's germline CDR1 is MNHEY and CDR2 SMNVEV (reference sequence).

With respect to this clonotype: Germline and junction disagree at one end, which may indicate a read error. The chain has TRBV9 and TRBJ2-7; TRBD2 matches at 14 bases. This CDR3 is 15 amino acids long. In germline, CDR1 is SGDLS, CDR2 YYNGEE. The CDR3 sequence: CASSEGLAGDPRKNF. The DNA of the CDR3 is TGTGCCAGCAGCGAGGGACTAGCGGGAGACCCACGAAAAAACTTC.

V and J are TRBV3-1 and TRBJ2-5; tentative D call: TRBD2 (5 bases). The CDR3 spans 14 residues. CDR1 is LGHDT and CDR2 is YNNKEL in the germline V gene (reference sequence). Trimming left V 4 bases short and J 0 bases short, with 9 bases between. The CDR3 spells CASSRRGYQETQYF. CDR3 DNA sequence: TGTGCCAGCAGCCGCCGCGGGTACCAAGAGACCCAGTACTTC.

This clonotype was recorded a few times. The rearrangement joins TRBV5-1 to TRBJ1-4, with 7 bases fitting TRBD1. The CDR3 has 15 residues. After removal of 4 bases from V and 3 bases from J, the junction contained 6 bases not matched to a gene. Per germline, CDR1 SGHRS and CDR2 YFSETQ. CDR3 nucleotide sequence: TGCGCCAGCAGCGGCTACAGGGGTGCTAATGAAAAACTGTTTTTT. Protein sequence: CASSGYRGANEKLFF.

The rearrangement links TRBV4-1 to TRBJ2-7, with 16 nucleotides matching TRBD2. The CDR3 extends over 16 amino acids. Germline assignment: CDR1 MGHRA and CDR2 YSYEKL. J lost 6 bases, V lost 4 bases, and 6 bases had no gene match. CDR3: CASSPGLAGGFGEQYF. The CDR3 nucleotides are TGCGCCAGCAGCCCGGGACTAGCGGGAGGGTTCGGCGAGCAGTACTTC.

This clonotype was observed a few times. The rearrangement uses TRBV28 and TRBJ2-1, with 15 bases lining up with TRBD2. The length of the CDR3 is 19 residues. The V gene end was trimmed by 3 bases and the J gene end by 7 bases; junction bases not matched to a gene: 13. The germline V gene has CDR1 MDHEN and CDR2 SYDVKM. The CDR3: CASSLGIGLAGGPINEQFF. For the CDR3, the DNA is TGTGCCAGCAGTTTGGGGATAGGACTAGCGGGAGGGCCTATTAATGAGCAGTTCTTC.

This clonotype has a handful of counts. The J gene is TRBJ2-7, the V gene TRBV5-1; perhaps TRBD2 as D (6 bases). V gave up 5 bases and J gave up 0 bases, with 9 bases separating them. The CDR3 sequence is 13 residues long. Germline CDR1 is SGHRS and CDR2 is YFSETQ. CDR3: CASSRDFSYEQYF. Here the CDR3 DNA reads TGCGCCAGCAGTAGGGACTTCTCCTACGAGCAGTACTTC.

The chain links TRBV11-2 to TRBJ2-3; 7 bases fit TRBD1. V trimming: 5 bases; J trimming: 3 bases; junction bases outside the gene matches: 5. This CDR3 region has 14 residues. Germline CDR1 and CDR2: SGHAT and FQNNGV. The CDR3 DNA follows: TGTGCCAGCAGCATAATGACAGGGACAGATACGCAGTATTTT. Translating gives CASSIMTGTDTQYF.

This clonotype was picked up a small number of times. J is TRBJ1-3 and V is TRBV7-9, with D possibly TRBD1 on 6 matching bases. The CDR3 covers 16 residues. The V gene lost 4 bases and the J gene lost 0 bases, with 13 bases spanning the gap. Germline assignment: CDR1 SEHNR and CDR2 FQNEAQ (reference sequence). The CDR3 is CASSWTVDLSGNTIYF. The CDR3 bases are TGTGCCAGCAGCTGGACAGTGGACCTCTCTGGAAACACCATATATTTT.

The chain uses TRBV20-1 and TRBJ1-4; 7 bases line up with TRBD1. This CDR3 comprises 16 residues. The J segment lost 8 bases and the V segment lost 5 bases, leaving 17 bases of the junction unmatched. CDR1 and CDR2 (germline): DFQATT, SNEGSKA (reference sequence). The CDR3 region is CSAFPSTGTASEKLFF. CDR3 in DNA: TGCAGTGCTTTTCCCTCCACAGGGACAGCCAGCGAAAAACTGTTTTTT.

This sequence joins TRBV20-1 and TRBJ2-1; possibly TRBD1 for D (6 bases). The V gene's germline CDR1 is DFQATT and CDR2 SNEGSKA (reference sequence). Trimming took off 7 bases at V and 5 bases at J, with 15 bases between the two ends. This CDR3 has 13 amino acids. The DNA of the CDR3 is TGCAGTGTTGACAGGAGGACGAACAATGAGCAGTTCTTC. Its protein product is CSVDRRTNNEQFF.

The sample holds a few counts of this clonotype. This sequence joins TRBV24-1 and TRBJ2-5, with 9 nucleotides matching TRBD1. Unmatched junction bases numbered 4, after V lost 5 bases and J lost 1 base. The germline V gene has CDR1 KGHDR and CDR2 SFDVKD. The CDR3 has 15 residues. CDR3 DNA: TGTGCCACCAGTGGGACAGGGGTTACCCAAGAGACCCAGTACTTC. Translated: CATSGTGVTQETQYF.

The chain links TRBV14 to TRBJ2-1; D gene uncertain. Trimming shortened V by 4 bases and J by 15 bases, and 19 bases separated the two germline ends. The CDR3 loop spans 13 amino acids. Germline CDR1 and CDR2: SGHDN and FVKESK. CDR3 loop: CASSPALGSRRFF. CDR3 sequence (DNA): TGTGCCAGCAGCCCAGCTTTGGGGTCTAGGCGGTTCTTC.

This chain joins TRBV27 and TRBJ1-1, with unresolved D. V dropped 1 base and J dropped 3 bases, with 12 bases sitting between them. Germline V gives CDR1 MNHEY, CDR2 SMNVEV (reference sequence). This CDR3 region has 15 residues. In nucleotides, the CDR3 is TGTGCCAGCAGTTTATATGAGGAGTCCCACACTGAAGCTTTCTTT. Translation gives CASSLYEESHTEAFF.

The chain links TRBV15 to TRBJ2-2; unclear D gene. CDR3 length equals 13 residues. The ends were cut back, 4 bases at V and 5 bases at J, with 8 bases in the middle. Germline V CDR1 and CDR2: LNHNV, YYDKDF (reference sequence). As DNA, the CDR3 is TGTGCCACCAGCACGACCAATACCGGGGAGCTGTTTTTT. Residues: CATSTTNTGELFF.